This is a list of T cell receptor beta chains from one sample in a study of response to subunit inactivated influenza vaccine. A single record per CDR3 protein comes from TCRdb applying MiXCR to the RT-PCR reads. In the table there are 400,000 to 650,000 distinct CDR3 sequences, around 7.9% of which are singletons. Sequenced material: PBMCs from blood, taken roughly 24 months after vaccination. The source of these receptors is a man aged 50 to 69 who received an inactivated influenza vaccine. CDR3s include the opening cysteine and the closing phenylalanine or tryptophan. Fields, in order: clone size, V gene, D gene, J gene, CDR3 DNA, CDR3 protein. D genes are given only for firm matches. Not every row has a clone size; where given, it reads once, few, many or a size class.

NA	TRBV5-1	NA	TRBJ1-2	TGCGCCAGCAGCTTGGCCACGGACACCGTCGGTCCCCACACCTTC	CASSLATDTVGPHTF
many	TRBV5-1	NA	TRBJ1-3	TGCGCCAGCAGCTTGGAATCCCAGGGTATAGGAAACACCATATATTTT	CASSLESQGIGNTIYF
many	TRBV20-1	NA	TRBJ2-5	TGCAGTGCTAGAGAAGCGGGCGGAATCCAAGAGACCCAGTACTTC	CSAREAGGIQETQYF
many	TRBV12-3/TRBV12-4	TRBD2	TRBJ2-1	TGTGCCAGTTCCCGACTAGCGGGGTACAATGAGCAGTTCTTC	CASSRLAGYNEQFF
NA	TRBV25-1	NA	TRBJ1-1	TGTGCCAGCAGTGGGCCCGTGAACACTGAAGCTTTCTTT	CASSGPVNTEAFF
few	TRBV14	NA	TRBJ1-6	TGTGCCAGCAGCCAAAATTTAGTTTCTTCACCCCTCCACTTT	CASSQNLVSSPLHF
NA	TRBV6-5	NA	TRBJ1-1	TGTGCCAGCAGTTACTCGACACTCACGAACACTGAAGCTTTCTTT	CASSYSTLTNTEAFF
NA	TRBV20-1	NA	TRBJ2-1	TGCAGTGCTAGATCTAGCGAGAATCCCTACAATGAGCAGTTCTTC	CSARSSENPYNEQFF
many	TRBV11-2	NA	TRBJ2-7	TGTGCCAGCAGCTTAGGCGCGAGCTACGAGCAGTACTTC	CASSLGASYEQYF
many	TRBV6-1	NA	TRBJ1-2	TGTGCCAGCAGTGTAGGTTCGGTTGATGGCTACACCTTC	CASSVGSVDGYTF
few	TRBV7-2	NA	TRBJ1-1	TGTGCCAGCAGCTTAACACCAGGGAACACTGAAGCTTTCTTT	CASSLTPGNTEAFF
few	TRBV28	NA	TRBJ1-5	TGTGCCAGCAGTTATAGGGGTGTCGGCAATCAGCCCCAGCATTTT	CASSYRGVGNQPQHF
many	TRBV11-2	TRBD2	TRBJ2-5	TGTGCCAGCAGCTTAGATCGCGCGGGGGGTTTGGAGACCCAGTACTTC	CASSLDRAGGLETQYF
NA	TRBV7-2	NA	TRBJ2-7	TGTGCCAGCAGCTCCCGAGCTGGATTCTACGAGCAGTACTTC	CASSSRAGFYEQYF
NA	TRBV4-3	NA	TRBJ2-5	TGCGCCAGCAGCCTCCGGACCGGATACCAAGAGACCCAGTACTTC	CASSLRTGYQETQYF
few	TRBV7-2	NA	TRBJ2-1	TGTGCCAGCAGCCCGTACCGGACGGCATATGAGCAGTTCTTC	CASSPYRTAYEQFF
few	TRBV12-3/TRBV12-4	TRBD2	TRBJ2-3	TGTGCCAGCAGTTTGTCCAGCGGGGCTAGCACAGATACGCAGTATTTT	CASSLSSGASTDTQYF
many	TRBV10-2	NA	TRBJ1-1	TGCGCCAGCATTTCGGAGACAGCCGTGAACACTGAAGCTTTCTTT	CASISETAVNTEAFF
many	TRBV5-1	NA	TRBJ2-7	TGCGCCAGCAGCTTGGTTGCTTTGAGCTCCTACGAGCAGTACTTC	CASSLVALSSYEQYF
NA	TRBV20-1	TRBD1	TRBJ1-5	TGCAGTGCTATTATGGACAGGCTAAATCAGCCCCAGCATTTT	CSAIMDRLNQPQHF
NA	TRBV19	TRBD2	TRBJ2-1	TGTGCCAGTAGTATAAGGGGCCTAGCGGGAGGTGTTGAGCAGTTCTTC	CASSIRGLAGGVEQFF
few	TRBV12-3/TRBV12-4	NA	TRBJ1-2	TGTGCCAGCAGCCCCTCAGGGGATCATGGCTACACCTTC	CASSPSGDHGYTF
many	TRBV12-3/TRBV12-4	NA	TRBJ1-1	TGTGCCAGCAGCAACGAGGTGGTCCTACCTGAAGCTTTCTTT	CASSNEVVLPEAFF
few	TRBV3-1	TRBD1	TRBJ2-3	TGTGCCAGCAGCCTCCGGGGGACAGGGAGTTTATCAGATACGCAGTATTTT	CASSLRGTGSLSDTQYF
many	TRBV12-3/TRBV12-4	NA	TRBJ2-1	TGTGCCAGCAGTCCCACCGGCGGGGAGCAGTTCTTC	CASSPTGGEQFF
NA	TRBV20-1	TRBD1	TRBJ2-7	TGCAGTGCTTCTTCCGGGACAGGGGCCTACGAGCAGTACTTC	CSASSGTGAYEQYF
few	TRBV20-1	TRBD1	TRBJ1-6	TGCAGTGCTAGAGACGTGGGACAGGGCGGTTCACCCCTCCACTTT	CSARDVGQGGSPLHF
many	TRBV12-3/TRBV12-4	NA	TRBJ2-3	TGCGCCAGCAGCCCAGGCCCCACAGATACGCAGTATTTT	CASSPGPTDTQYF